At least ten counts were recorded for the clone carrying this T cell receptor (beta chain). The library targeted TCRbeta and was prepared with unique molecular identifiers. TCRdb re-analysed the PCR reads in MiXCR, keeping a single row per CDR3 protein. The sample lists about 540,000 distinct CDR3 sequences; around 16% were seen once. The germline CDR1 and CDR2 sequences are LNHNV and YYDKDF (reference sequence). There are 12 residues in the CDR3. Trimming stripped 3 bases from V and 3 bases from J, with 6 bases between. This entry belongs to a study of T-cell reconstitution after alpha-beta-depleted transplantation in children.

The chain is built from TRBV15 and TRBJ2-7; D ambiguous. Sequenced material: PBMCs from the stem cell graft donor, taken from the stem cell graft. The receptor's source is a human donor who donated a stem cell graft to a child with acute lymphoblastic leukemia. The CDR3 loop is CATSRTLYEQYF. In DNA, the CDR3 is TGTGCCACCAGCAGGACACTCTACGAGCAGTACTTC.